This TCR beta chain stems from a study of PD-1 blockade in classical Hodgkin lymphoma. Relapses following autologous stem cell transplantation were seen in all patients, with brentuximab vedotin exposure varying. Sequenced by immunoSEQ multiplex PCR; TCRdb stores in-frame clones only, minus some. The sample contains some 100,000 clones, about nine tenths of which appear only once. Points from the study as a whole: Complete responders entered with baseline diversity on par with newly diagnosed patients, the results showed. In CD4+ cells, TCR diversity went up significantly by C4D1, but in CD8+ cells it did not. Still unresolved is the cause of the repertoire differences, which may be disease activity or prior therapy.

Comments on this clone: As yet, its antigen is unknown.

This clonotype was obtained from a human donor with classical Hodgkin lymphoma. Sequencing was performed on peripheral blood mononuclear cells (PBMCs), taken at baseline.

The CDR3 is CASSLVFYNEQFF. The CDR3 coding sequence is TGTGCCAGCAGCTTAGTCTTCTACAATGAGCAGTTCTTC. V and J are TRBV13 and TRBJ2-1, with D hard to call. Trimming removed 1 base at V and 3 bases at J, with 4 bases between. Germline V gene sequence: CDR1 PRHDT, CDR2 FYEKMQ (reference sequence). This CDR3 has 13 amino acids.